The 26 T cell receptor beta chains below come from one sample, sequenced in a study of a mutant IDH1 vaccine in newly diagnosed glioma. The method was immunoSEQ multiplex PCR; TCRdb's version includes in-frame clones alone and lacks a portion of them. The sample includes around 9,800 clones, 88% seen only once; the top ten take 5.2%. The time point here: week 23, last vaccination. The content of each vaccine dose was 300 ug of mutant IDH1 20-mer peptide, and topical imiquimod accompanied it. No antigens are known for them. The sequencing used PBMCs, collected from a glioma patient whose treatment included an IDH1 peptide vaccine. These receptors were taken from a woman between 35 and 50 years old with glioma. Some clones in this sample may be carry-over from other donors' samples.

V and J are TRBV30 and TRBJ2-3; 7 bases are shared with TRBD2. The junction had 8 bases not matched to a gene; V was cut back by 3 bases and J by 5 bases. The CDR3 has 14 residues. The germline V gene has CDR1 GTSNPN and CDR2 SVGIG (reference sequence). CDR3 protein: CAWSPGRVGDTQYF. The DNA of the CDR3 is TGTGCCTGGAGCCCGGGGAGGGTTGGAGATACGCAGTATTTT.

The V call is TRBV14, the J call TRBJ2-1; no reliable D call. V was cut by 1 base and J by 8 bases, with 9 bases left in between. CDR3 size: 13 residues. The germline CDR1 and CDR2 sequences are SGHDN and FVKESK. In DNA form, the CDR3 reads TGTGCCAGCAGCCAAGGTAGGAGTTATGAGCAGTTCTTC. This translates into CASSQGRSYEQFF.

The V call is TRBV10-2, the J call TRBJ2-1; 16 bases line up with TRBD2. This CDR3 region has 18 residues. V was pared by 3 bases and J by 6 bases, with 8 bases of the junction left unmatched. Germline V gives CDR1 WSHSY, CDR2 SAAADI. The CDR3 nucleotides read TGCGCCAGCAGTGACCCAGGGACTAGCGGGAGGGCCCTCAATGAGCAGTTCTTC. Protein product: CASSDPGTSGRALNEQFF.

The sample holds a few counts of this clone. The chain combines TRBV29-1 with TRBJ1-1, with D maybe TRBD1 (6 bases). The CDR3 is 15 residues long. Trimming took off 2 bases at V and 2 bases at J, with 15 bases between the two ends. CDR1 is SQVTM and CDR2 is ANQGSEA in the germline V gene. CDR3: CSVEQTGVLNTEAFF. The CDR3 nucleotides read TGCAGCGTTGAACAGACAGGCGTCCTTAACACTGAAGCTTTCTTT.

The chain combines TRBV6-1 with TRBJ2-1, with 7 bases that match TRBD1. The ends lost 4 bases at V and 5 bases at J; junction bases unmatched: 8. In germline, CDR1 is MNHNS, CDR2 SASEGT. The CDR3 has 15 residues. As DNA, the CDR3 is TGTGCCAGCAGTGTCTCCGGGACAGTAAACAATGAGCAGTTCTTC. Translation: CASSVSGTVNNEQFF.

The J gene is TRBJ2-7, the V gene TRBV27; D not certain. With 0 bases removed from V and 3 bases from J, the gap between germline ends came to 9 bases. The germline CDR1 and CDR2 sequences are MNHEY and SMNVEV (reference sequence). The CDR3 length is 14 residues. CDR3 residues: CASSLSLPGYEQYF. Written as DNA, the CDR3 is TGTGCCAGCAGTTTATCCCTCCCCGGCTACGAGCAGTACTTC.

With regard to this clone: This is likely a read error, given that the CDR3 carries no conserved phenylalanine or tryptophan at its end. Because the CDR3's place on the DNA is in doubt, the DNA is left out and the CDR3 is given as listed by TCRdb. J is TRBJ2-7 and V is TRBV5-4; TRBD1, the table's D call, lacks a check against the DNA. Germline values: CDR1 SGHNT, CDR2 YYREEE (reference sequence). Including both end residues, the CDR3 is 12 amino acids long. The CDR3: CASSLGGQGPHL.

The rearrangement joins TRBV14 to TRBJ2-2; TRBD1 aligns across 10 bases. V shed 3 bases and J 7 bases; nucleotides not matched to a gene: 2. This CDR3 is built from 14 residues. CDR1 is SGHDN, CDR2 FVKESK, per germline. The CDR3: CASSQTGGIGELFF. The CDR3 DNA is TGTGCCAGCAGCCAGACAGGGGGCATCGGGGAGCTGTTTTTT.

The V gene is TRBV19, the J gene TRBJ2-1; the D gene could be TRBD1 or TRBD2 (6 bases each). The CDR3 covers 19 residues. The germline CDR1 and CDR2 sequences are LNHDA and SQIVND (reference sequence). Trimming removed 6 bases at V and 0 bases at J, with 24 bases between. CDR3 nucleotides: TGTGCCAGTAGCCCAGGGCTCTCGTGGCGGGACAACTCCTACAATGAGCAGTTCTTC. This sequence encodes CASSPGLSWRDNSYNEQFF.

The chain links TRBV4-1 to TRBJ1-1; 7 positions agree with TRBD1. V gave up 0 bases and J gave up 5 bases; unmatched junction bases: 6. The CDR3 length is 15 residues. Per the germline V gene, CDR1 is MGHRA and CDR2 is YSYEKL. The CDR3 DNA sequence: TGCGCCAGCAGCCAAGATCACAGGGGAGGGACTGAAGCTTTCTTT. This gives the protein CASSQDHRGGTEAFF.

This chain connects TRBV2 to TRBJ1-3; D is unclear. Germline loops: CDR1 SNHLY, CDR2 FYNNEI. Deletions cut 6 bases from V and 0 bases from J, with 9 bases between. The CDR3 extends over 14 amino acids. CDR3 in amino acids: CASRKGDSGNTIYF. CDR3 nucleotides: TGTGCCAGCAGGAAAGGCGACTCTGGAAACACCATATATTTT.

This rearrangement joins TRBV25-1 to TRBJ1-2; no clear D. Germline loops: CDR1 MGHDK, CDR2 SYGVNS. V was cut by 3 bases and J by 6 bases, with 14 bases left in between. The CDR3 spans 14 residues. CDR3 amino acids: CASSEVRDTDGYTF. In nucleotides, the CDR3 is TGTGCCAGCAGTGAGGTCCGGGATACCGATGGCTACACCTTC.

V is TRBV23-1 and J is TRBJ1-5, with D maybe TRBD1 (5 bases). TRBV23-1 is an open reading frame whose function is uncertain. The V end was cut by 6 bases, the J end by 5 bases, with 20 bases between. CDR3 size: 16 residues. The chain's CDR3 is CASSPHPGPIDQPQHF. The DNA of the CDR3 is TGCGCCAGCAGCCCCCACCCGGGACCGATTGATCAGCCCCAGCATTTT.

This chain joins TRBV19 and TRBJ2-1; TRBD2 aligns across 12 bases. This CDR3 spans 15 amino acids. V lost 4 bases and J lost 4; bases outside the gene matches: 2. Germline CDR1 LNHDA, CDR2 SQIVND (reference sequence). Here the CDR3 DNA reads TGTGCCAGTAGTACCCTAGCGGGAGGGTACAATGAGCAGTTCTTC. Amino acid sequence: CASSTLAGGYNEQFF.

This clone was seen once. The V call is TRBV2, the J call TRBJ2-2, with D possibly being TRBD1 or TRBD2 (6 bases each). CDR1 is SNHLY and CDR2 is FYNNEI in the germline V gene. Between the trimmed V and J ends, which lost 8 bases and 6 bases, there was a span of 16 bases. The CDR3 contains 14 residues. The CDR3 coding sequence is TGTGCCAGCGGTTGGGGGGCCTTGGCCGGGGAGCTGTTTTTT. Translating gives CASGWGALAGELFF.

The CDR3 DNA reads as TGTGCCAGCAGCTCAAGCGTAGATGGACTTTTAAGTTTTGAGCAGTTCTTC. It translates to CASSSSVDGLLSFEQFF. This chain uses TRBV7-9 with TRBJ2-1; a weak D match, TRBD2 (5 bases). The CDR3 consists of 17 residues. V lost 4 bases to trimming and J lost 9 bases, with 25 bases between them. Germline V gives CDR1 SEHNR, CDR2 FQNEAQ (reference sequence). The full variable domain, completed using reference TRBV7-9 and TRBJ2-1, is DTGVSQNPRHKITKRGQNVTFRCDPISEHNRLYWYRQTLGQGPEFLTYFQNEAQLEKSRLLSDRFSAERPKGSFSTLEIQRTEQGDSAMYLCASSSSVDGLLSFEQFFGPGTRLTVL.

The CDR3 sequence is CASSSGRGQSYNEQFF. The CDR3 DNA sequence: TGTGCCAGCAGCTCGGGCCGGGGGCAATCCTACAATGAGCAGTTCTTC. This chain links TRBV7-2 with TRBJ2-1, with D perhaps TRBD1 or TRBD2 (6 bases each). The CDR3 contains 16 residues. V lost 4 bases and J lost 1, with 14 bases in between. The V gene's germline CDR1 is SGHTA and CDR2 FQGNSA.

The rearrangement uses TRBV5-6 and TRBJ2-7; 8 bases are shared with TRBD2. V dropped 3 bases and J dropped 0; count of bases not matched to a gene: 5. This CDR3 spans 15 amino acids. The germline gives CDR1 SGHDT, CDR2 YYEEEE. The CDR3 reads CASSWSGGSSYEQYF. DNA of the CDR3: TGTGCCAGCAGCTGGAGCGGGGGTAGCTCCTACGAGCAGTACTTC.

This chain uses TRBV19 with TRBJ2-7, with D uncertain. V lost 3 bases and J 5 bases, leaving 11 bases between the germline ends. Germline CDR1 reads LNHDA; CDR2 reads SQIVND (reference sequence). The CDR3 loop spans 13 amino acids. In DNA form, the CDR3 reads TGTGCCAGTAGTATGATACAGTCTCACGAGCAGTACTTC. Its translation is CASSMIQSHEQYF.

The CDR3: CASSLATGEPQHF. CDR3 sequence (DNA): TGTGCCAGCAGCTTAGCCACTGGTGAGCCCCAGCATTTT. V usage is TRBV27 and J usage is TRBJ1-5; D is uncertain. The CDR3 is made up of 13 amino acids. Deletions cut 6 bases from V and 8 bases from J, with 14 bases between. Germline CDR1 reads MNHEY; CDR2 reads SMNVEV (reference sequence).

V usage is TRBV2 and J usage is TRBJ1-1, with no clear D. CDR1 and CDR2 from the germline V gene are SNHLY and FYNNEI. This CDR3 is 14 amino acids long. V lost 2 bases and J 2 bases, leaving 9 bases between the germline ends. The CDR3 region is CASSEQRANTEAFF. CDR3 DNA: TGTGCCAGCAGTGAACAAAGGGCTAACACTGAAGCTTTCTTT. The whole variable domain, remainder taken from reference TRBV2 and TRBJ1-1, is EPEVTQTPSHQVTQMGQEVILRCVPISNHLYFYWYRQILGQKVEFLVSFYNNEISEKSEIFDDQFSVERPDGSNFTLKIRSTKLEDSAMYFCASSEQRANTEAFFGQGTRLTVV.

Here the CDR3 reads CATTSPGELFF. The DNA of the CDR3 is TGCGCGACCACCTCCCCTGGGGAGCTGTTTTTT. The V call is TRBV10-2, the J call TRBJ2-2, with D unresolved. Germline values: CDR1 WSHSY, CDR2 SAAADI. The CDR3 totals 11 residues.

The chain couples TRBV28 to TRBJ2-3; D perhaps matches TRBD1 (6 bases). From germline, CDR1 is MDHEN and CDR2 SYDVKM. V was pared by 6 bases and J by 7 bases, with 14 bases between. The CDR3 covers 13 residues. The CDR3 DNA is TGTGCCAGCAGGGGCCTGGGGGCGAATACGCAGTATTTT. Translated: CASRGLGANTQYF.

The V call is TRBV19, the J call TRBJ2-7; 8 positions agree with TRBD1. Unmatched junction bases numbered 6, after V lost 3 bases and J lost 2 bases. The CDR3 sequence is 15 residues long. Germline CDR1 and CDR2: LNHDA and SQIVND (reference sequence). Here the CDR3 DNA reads TGTGCCAGTAGTATCCGAGACAGGGGCACCTACGAGCAGTACTTC. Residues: CASSIRDRGTYEQYF.

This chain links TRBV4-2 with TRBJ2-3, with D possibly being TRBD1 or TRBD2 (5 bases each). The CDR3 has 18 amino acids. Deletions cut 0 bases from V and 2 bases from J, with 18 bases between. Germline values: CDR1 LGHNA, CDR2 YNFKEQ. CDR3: CASSQDRGPDPHTDTQYF. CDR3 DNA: TGTGCCAGCAGCCAAGATAGGGGACCGGACCCCCACACAGATACGCAGTATTTT.

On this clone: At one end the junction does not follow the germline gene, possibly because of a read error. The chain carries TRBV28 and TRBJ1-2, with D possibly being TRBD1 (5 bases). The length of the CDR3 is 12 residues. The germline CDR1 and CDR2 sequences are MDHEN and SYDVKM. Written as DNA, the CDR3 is TGTGCCAGCAACCCTGGCCAGGGCCGACCTTACTTC. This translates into CASNPGQGRPYF.